Following are 29 T cell receptor beta chains from one sample sequenced in a study of control samples from healthy donors and cancer patients. Here immunoSEQ multiplex PCR was the method, and the copy in TCRdb shows in-frame clones only, minus some. The sample consists of 100,000 to 150,000 clones, approximately 90% of them appearing once. The sample was blood. These receptors were obtained from a man aged 50-59 years in good health.

This chain joins TRBV10-1 and TRBJ1-1; D is possibly TRBD1 (6 bases). The germline gives CDR1 WNHNN, CDR2 SYGVQD (reference sequence). Trimming removed 5 bases from V and 4 bases from J, with 14 bases in between. This CDR3 has 14 residues. For the CDR3, the DNA is TGCGCCAGCAGTCCGACAGGTCAGTTCACTGAAGCTTTCTTT. It translates to CASSPTGQFTEAFF.

This sequence joins TRBV7-9 and TRBJ1-3; D is undetermined. Germline V gives CDR1 SEHNR, CDR2 FQNEAQ (reference sequence). The V end lost 0 bases, the J end lost 4 bases, and 10 bases lay between the germline ends. The CDR3 totals 15 residues. The CDR3 DNA reads TGTGCCAGCAGCTTAGCTCCTACTCCAGGAAACACCATATATTTT. It encodes CASSLAPTPGNTIYF.

The CDR3, as DNA: TGTGCCAGCAGCTTCGGAACAGGGAGTCTGGAGACCCAGTACTTC. Translation gives CASSFGTGSLETQYF. This rearrangement joins TRBV5-4 to TRBJ2-5; D possibly corresponds to TRBD1 (6 bases). This CDR3 region has 15 residues. With 2 bases removed from V and 5 bases from J, the gap between germline ends came to 16 bases. Germline V gene data show CDR1 as SGHNT and CDR2 as YYREEE (reference sequence).

The chain employs TRBV6-5 and TRBJ2-5; 11 bases are a match to TRBD2. The germline CDR1 and CDR2 sequences are MNHEY and SVGAGI. J gave up 1 base and V 6 bases, and 4 bases lay outside the gene matches. The CDR3 sequence is 15 residues long. CDR3 nucleotide sequence: TGTGCCAGCAGACTAGCGGGGGAGATCCAAGAGACCCAGTACTTC. Amino acid sequence: CASRLAGEIQETQYF.

This clone has more than one count but fewer than ten. J is TRBJ2-3 and V is TRBV27, with a possible D match to TRBD2 (7 bases). The CDR3 sequence is 19 residues long. Trimming stripped 0 bases from V and 5 bases from J, with 24 bases between. Germline CDR1 reads MNHEY; CDR2 reads SMNVEV (reference sequence). CDR3 residues: CASSLSLSYLRGAGDTQYF. DNA of the CDR3: TGTGCCAGCAGTTTATCGTTGTCGTATCTTCGGGGGGCCGGAGATACGCAGTATTTT.

The chain employs TRBV6-5 and TRBJ2-2, with D perhaps TRBD2 (6 bases). The germline gives CDR1 MNHEY, CDR2 SVGAGI. Trimming took 5 bases from V and 6 from J, leaving 13 bases between them. The CDR3 has 14 amino acids. The CDR3 sequence: CASSRASGAGELFF. CDR3 bases: TGTGCCAGCAGTCGGGCGTCGGGGGCCGGGGAGCTGTTTTTT.

The sample holds one count of this clone. V and J are TRBV5-4 and TRBJ2-1; D call uncertain. CDR1 is SGHNT, CDR2 YYREEE, per germline (reference sequence). The CDR3 extends over 15 amino acids. The V and J ends lost 0 bases and 0 bases respectively, with 7 bases between them. CDR3 in amino acids: CASSLDHYSYNEQFF. The DNA of the CDR3 is TGTGCCAGCAGCTTGGACCACTACTCCTACAATGAGCAGTTCTTC.

The rearrangement links TRBV4-1 to TRBJ2-6, with D maybe TRBD1 (5 bases). This CDR3 contains 16 residues. CDR1 MGHRA and CDR2 YSYEKL come from the germline V gene. Trimming took off 3 bases at V and 0 bases at J, with 9 bases between the two ends. CDR3 sequence (DNA): TGCGCCAGCAGCCATCAGGGAAGCTCTGGGGCCAACGTCCTGACTTTC. Translating gives CASSHQGSSGANVLTF.

This clone appeared a single time. The gene calls are TRBV12-3 or TRBV12-4 and TRBJ2-5; maybe TRBD1 (7 bases). Trimming removed 6 bases from V and 11 bases from J, with 19 bases in between. The CDR3 sequence is 13 residues long. DNA for the CDR3: TGTGCCAGCAGAGGGACAGTGGGACTTAAGCAGTACTTC. It encodes CASRGTVGLKQYF.

The V and J genes are TRBV3-1 (or the pseudogene TRBV3-2) and TRBJ2-7, with TRBD1 as a possible D gene (6 bases). V lost 5 bases and J 6 bases, leaving 17 bases between the germline ends. Germline V lookup: CDR1 LGHDT, CDR2 YNNKEL (reference sequence). This CDR3 comprises 14 residues. The CDR3 DNA reads TGTGCCAGCAGCTCACAGGGTGGTTTGTCCGAGCAGTACTTC. Its protein product is CASSSQGGLSEQYF.

The chain uses TRBV4-1 and TRBJ1-1, with D unclear. Germline CDR1 is MGHRA and CDR2 is YSYEKL. The V and J ends lost 4 bases and 0 bases respectively, with 6 bases between them. There are 13 residues in the CDR3. CDR3 in amino acids: CASSLSMNTEAFF. The CDR3 DNA reads as TGCGCCAGCAGCCTTAGCATGAACACTGAAGCTTTCTTT.

V is TRBV11-2 and J is TRBJ2-1, with TRBD1 matching over 9 bases. Trimming cost V 6 bases and J 9 bases; bases outside gene matches: 9. The length of the CDR3 is 14 residues. Looked up from germline, CDR1 is SGHAT and CDR2 is FQNNGV. The CDR3 protein is CASSRQGVLGEQFF. The CDR3 nucleotides read TGTGCCAGCAGTCGACAGGGGGTACTCGGTGAGCAGTTCTTC.

This clone came up a few times. The gene calls are TRBV2 and TRBJ2-6; the D gene is possibly TRBD2 (5 bases). There are 15 residues in the CDR3. The V end lost 4 bases, the J end lost 4 bases, and 11 bases lay between the germline ends. CDR1 and CDR2 (germline): SNHLY, FYNNEI. CDR3 in amino acids: CASSVEGSGANVLTF. The CDR3 DNA is TGTGCCAGCAGTGTCGAGGGTTCCGGGGCCAACGTCCTGACTTTC. The full variable domain, in which reference TRBV2 and TRBJ2-6 provide the parts outside the CDR3, is EPEVTQTPSHQVTQMGQEVILRCVPISNHLYFYWYRQILGQKVEFLVSFYNNEISEKSEIFDDQFSVERPDGSNFTLKIRSTKLEDSAMYFCASSVEGSGANVLTFGAGSRLTVL.

V gene TRBV5-6 combines with J gene TRBJ2-7; TRBD1 matches at 9 bases. The CDR3 loop spans 14 amino acids. Germline V gene data show CDR1 as SGHDT and CDR2 as YYEEEE. Trimming cost V 4 bases and J 3 bases; bases outside gene matches: 5. CDR3 sequence: CASSRVGQGYEQYF. CDR3 sequence (DNA): TGTGCCAGCAGCCGCGTGGGACAGGGCTACGAGCAGTACTTC.

The chain recombines TRBV5-1 with TRBJ1-4; TRBD1 is a possible D gene (6 bases). With 7 bases removed from V and 2 bases from J, the gap between germline ends came to 18 bases. CDR3 length: 16 amino acids. The germline gives CDR1 SGHRS, CDR2 YFSETQ. Here the CDR3 DNA reads TGCGCCAGCTCGAGAACAGGGTTTATCACTAATGAAAAACTGTTTTTT. As protein: CASSRTGFITNEKLFF.

Written as DNA, the CDR3 is TGCGCCAGCAGCCGCCGGGACAGACTTTCTGGCTACACCTTC. Translated: CASSRRDRLSGYTF. The chain has TRBV4-1 and TRBJ1-2, with TRBD1 identical over 7 bases. Germline CDR1 and CDR2: MGHRA and YSYEKL. This CDR3 spans 14 amino acids. V dropped 4 bases and J dropped 7; count of bases not matched to a gene: 9.

The V call is TRBV23-1, the J call TRBJ2-3, with 11 bases identical to TRBD1. Being an ORF, TRBV23-1 has a function that is uncertain. CDR3 length: 18 amino acids. Germline trimming cut 4 bases from V and 3 bases from J; bases unmatched to any gene: 12. CDR3 sequence (DNA): TGCGCCAGCAGTCGACCGCGAGGAGGGGACAGGGGGACAGATACGCAGTATTTT. Translating gives CASSRPRGGDRGTDTQYF.

The V and J genes are TRBV3-1 (or the pseudogene TRBV3-2) and TRBJ1-4, with D perhaps matching TRBD1 (6 bases). Trimming removed 3 bases at V and 7 bases at J, with 21 bases between. CDR3 size: 17 residues. Germline V gene sequence: CDR1 LGHDT, CDR2 YNNKEL (reference sequence). In nucleotides, the CDR3 is TGTGCCAGCAGCCAGTCAGGCGGGGGGCGCCGTGGTGAAAAACTGTTTTTT. It is translated as CASSQSGGGRRGEKLFF.

The chain combines TRBV5-1 with TRBJ1-2, with 8 nucleotides matching TRBD1. CDR1 is SGHRS and CDR2 is YFSETQ in the germline V gene. The CDR3 totals 15 residues. Trimming at V came to 1 base and at J to 7 bases, leaving 9 bases not matched to a gene. The CDR3 DNA reads TGCGCCAGCAGCTTGTGGCAGGGGGCGTTTAGTGGCTACACCTTC. Residues: CASSLWQGAFSGYTF.

The CDR3 is CASSLSPGELFF. The CDR3 DNA is TGCGCCAGCAGCTTGTCGCCCGGGGAGCTGTTTTTT. The chain has TRBV5-1 and TRBJ2-2, with D uncertain. Trimming removed 1 base at V and 6 bases at J, with 4 bases between. This CDR3 has 12 residues. Germline CDR1 reads SGHRS; CDR2 reads YFSETQ. Together with reference TRBV5-1 and TRBJ2-2, the CDR3 gives the full variable domain: KAGVTQTPRYLIKTRGQQVTLSCSPISGHRSVSWYQQTPGQGLQFLFEYFSETQRNKGNFPGRFSGRQFSNSRSEMNVSTLELGDSALYLCASSLSPGELFFGEGSRLTVL.

The rearrangement joins TRBV7-2 to TRBJ2-3, with 8 bases fitting TRBD2. After removal of 1 base from V and 6 bases from J, the junction contained 6 bases not matched to a gene. Per the germline V gene, CDR1 is SGHTA and CDR2 is FQGNSA. The CDR3 consists of 15 residues. CDR3 residues: CASSLVSGGADTQYF. As DNA, the CDR3 is TGTGCCAGCAGCTTAGTGTCCGGGGGGGCTGATACGCAGTATTTT.

The CDR3: CASSPDGYNEQFF. The CDR3 DNA reads as TGTGCCAGCAGCCCTGACGGTTACAATGAGCAGTTCTTC. V and J are TRBV5-5 and TRBJ2-1, with D hard to call. V lost 4 bases to trimming and J lost 4 bases, with 9 bases between them. The length of the CDR3 is 13 residues. Germline loops: CDR1 SGHKS, CDR2 YYEKEE (reference sequence).

The gene calls are TRBV3-1 (or the pseudogene TRBV3-2) and TRBJ1-4; TRBD1 aligns across 7 bases. Germline V lookup: CDR1 LGHDT, CDR2 YNNKEL (reference sequence). The CDR3 runs 14 residues. V was pared by 4 bases and J by 3 bases, with 2 bases of the junction left unmatched. The CDR3 loop is CASSRGQPNEKLFF. As DNA, the CDR3 is TGTGCCAGCAGCCGGGGACAGCCTAATGAAAAACTGTTTTTT.

The rearrangement joins TRBV5-8 to TRBJ2-1; 10 bases fit TRBD1. CDR1 SGHTS and CDR2 YDEGEE come from the germline V gene. The CDR3 totals 15 residues. V shed 6 bases, J shed 8 bases, and the junction held 11 bases outside the gene matches. The DNA of the CDR3 is TGTGCCAGCAACTTCGGACAGGGGGGGAGGTATGAGCAGTTCTTC. It encodes CASNFGQGGRYEQFF.

The rearrangement uses TRBV6-6 and TRBJ2-3; 9 nucleotides align to TRBD2. The J segment lost 2 bases and the V segment lost 3 bases, leaving 6 bases of the junction unmatched. The CDR3 is 16 residues long. Germline lookup yields CDR1 MNHNY and CDR2 SVGAGI (reference sequence). The CDR3 loop reads CASSYLPSGDTDTQYF. The DNA of the CDR3 is TGTGCCAGCAGTTATTTGCCTAGCGGGGACACAGATACGCAGTATTTT.

The rearrangement joins TRBV7-6 to TRBJ1-2; D is unclear. Germline loops: CDR1 SGHVS, CDR2 FNYEAQ. The ends were cut back, 0 bases at V and 3 bases at J, with 11 bases in the middle. The CDR3 runs 15 residues. DNA of the CDR3: TGTGCCAGCAGCTTAGCGCTATCACCGCACTATGGCTACACCTTC. It encodes CASSLALSPHYGYTF.

This chain uses TRBV7-8 with TRBJ2-3; 8 nucleotides line up with TRBD2. The J segment lost 1 base and the V segment lost 8 bases, leaving 11 bases of the junction unmatched. Germline V gene data show CDR1 as SGHVS and CDR2 as FQNEAQ. The CDR3 covers 16 residues. CDR3 sequence: CASGGTAGGGTDTQYF. The DNA of the CDR3 is TGTGCCAGCGGGGGGACGGCGGGGGGAGGCACAGATACGCAGTATTTT.

The chain is built from TRBV6-5 and TRBJ2-4; 7 bases match TRBD2. The CDR3 length is 12 residues. Germline loops: CDR1 MNHEY, CDR2 SVGAGI. The J segment lost 11 bases and the V segment lost 4 bases, leaving 5 bases of the junction unmatched. Here the CDR3 reads CASSSREGLQYF. The DNA of the CDR3 is TGTGCCAGCAGTTCTAGGGAGGGCCTTCAGTACTTC.

CDR3 nucleotides: TGTGCCAGCAGCCCCCTCTCACTTACTAACTATGGCTACACCTTC. The encoded protein is CASSPLSLTNYGYTF. The chain joins TRBV9 to TRBJ1-2; D is uncertain. Germline values: CDR1 SGDLS, CDR2 YYNGEE. Trimming cost V 4 bases and J 0 bases, with 13 bases left between them. This CDR3 comprises 15 residues.